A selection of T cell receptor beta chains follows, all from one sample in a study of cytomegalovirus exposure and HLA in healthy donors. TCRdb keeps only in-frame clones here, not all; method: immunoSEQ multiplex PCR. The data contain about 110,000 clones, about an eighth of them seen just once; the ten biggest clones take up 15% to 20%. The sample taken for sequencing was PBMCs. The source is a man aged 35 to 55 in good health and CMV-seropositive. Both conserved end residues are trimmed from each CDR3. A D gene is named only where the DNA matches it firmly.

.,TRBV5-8,ASWATEAF
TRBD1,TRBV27,ASSQRTGTTSTDTQY
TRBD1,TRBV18,ASSPGQISETQY
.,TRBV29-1,SVEDGLGGYEQY
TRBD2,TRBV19,ASRRTSGGYEQY
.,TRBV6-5,ASSFTVGLYGYT
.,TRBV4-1,ASSQVGGAHEQY
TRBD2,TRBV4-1,ASSQGPTGGRADTQY
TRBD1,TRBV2,ASAGQANQPQH
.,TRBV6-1,ASMTADTTAYT
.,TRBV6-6,ASSYRANTGELF
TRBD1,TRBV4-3,ASSQGQGGPYEQY
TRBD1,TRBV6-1,ASSEWGQGANEQY
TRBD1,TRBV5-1,ASSSSGQGSREAQY
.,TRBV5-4,ASSFPRVTGEGNEQF
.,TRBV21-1,ASRTDTR
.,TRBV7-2,ASSFWTENTEAF
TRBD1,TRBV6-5,ASRRTGSYEQY
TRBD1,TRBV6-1,ASSELDRGTGNTIY
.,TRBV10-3,AISENSREGATNEKLF
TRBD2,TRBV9,ASSPPVGTSGRLLDEQF
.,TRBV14,ASSQDHPGFGYGYT
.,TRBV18,ASSTGSNYGYT
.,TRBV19,ASSIVLGAFSSAF
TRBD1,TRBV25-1,ASSAGQGARQNTEAF
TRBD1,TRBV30,ACSAGGSSYEQY
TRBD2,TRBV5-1,ASSLATSQNTGELF
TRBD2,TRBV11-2,ASSPGLAGAETQY
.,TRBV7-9,ASSLTTPDTQY
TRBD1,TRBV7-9,ASSYSTGVSLYEQY
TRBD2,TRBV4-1,ASRATGLAGEDYEQY